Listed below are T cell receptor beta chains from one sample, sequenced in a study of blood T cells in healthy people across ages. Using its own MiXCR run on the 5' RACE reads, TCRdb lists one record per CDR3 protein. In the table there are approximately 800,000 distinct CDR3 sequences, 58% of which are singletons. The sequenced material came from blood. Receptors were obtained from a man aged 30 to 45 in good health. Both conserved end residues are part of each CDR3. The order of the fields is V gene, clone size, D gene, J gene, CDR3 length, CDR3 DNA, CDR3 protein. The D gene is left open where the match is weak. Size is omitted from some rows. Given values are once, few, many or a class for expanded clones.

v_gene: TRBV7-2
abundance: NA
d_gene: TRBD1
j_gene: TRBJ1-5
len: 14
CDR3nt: TGTGCCAGCAGCAGACAGGGGCTAGGACAGCCCCAGCATTTT
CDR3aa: CASSRQGLGQPQHF

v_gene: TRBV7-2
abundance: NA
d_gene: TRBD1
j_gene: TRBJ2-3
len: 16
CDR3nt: TGTGCCAGCAGCTTAGGAGGGACAGGGCACACAGATACGCAGTATTTT
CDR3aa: CASSLGGTGHTDTQYF

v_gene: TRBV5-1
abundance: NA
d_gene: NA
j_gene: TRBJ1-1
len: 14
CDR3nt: TGCGCCAGCAGAACAACGACGGTGAACACTGAAGCTTTCTTT
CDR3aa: CASRTTTVNTEAFF

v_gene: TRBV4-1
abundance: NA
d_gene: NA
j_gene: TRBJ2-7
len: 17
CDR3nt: TGCGCCAGCAGCCAAGATCTATTGGGGGGCCTTGCCTACGAGCAGTACTTC
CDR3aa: CASSQDLLGGLAYEQYF

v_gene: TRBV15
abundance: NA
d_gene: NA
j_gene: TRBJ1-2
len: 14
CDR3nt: TGTGCCACCAGCAGAGCCAGGGACTACTATGGCTACACCTTC
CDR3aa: CATSRARDYYGYTF

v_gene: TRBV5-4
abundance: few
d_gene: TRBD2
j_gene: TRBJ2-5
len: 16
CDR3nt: TGTGCCAGCAGCTTGGCTGGACTAGCGGCACAAGAGACCCAGTACTTC
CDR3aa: CASSLAGLAAQETQYF

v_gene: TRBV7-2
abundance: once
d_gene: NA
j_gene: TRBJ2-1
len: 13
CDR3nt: TGTGCCAGCAGCTTAGACTTATTCGATGAGCAGTTCTTC
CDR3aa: CASSLDLFDEQFF

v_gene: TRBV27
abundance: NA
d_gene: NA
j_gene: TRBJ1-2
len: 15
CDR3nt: TGTGCCAGCAGTTTAACTCCCGGGACACGAGGGGGCTACACCTTC
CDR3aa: CASSLTPGTRGGYTF

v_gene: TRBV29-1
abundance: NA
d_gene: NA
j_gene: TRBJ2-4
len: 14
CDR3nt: TGCAGCGTTGGATCTACAGGGAGCAACGGCATTCAGTACTTC
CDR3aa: CSVGSTGSNGIQYF

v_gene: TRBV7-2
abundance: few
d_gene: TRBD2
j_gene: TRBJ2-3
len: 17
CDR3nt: TGTGCCAGCAGTTCGGGACTAGCGGGTTTTGGGACAGATACGCAGTATTTT
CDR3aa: CASSSGLAGFGTDTQYF

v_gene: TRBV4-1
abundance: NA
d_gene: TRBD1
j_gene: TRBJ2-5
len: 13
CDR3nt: TGCGCCAGCGGTCGACAGGGCTCAGAGACCCAGTACTTC
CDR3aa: CASGRQGSETQYF

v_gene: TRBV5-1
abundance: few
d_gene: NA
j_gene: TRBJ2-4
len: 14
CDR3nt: TGCGCCAGCAGATTGGACCTAGCCAAAAACATTCAGTACTTC
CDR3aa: CASRLDLAKNIQYF

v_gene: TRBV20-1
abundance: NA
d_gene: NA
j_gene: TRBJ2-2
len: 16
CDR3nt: TGCAGTGCTAGATCAGGAGGGGGCCTCGGGACCGGGGAGCTGTTTTTT
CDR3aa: CSARSGGGLGTGELFF

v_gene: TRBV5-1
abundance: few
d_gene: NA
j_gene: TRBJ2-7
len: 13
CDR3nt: TGCGCCAGCAGCTGGTCAAGAAGCTACGAGCAGTACTTC
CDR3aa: CASSWSRSYEQYF

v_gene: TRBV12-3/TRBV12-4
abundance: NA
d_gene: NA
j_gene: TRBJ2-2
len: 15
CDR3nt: TGTGCCAGTCGCGTGGGGGTCCTGAACACCGGGGAGCTGTTTTTT
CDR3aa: CASRVGVLNTGELFF

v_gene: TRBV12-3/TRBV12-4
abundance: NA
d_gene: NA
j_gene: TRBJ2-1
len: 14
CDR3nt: TGTGCCAGCAGCTTAGCTTGGCAGGGCAATGAGCAGTTCTTC
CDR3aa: CASSLAWQGNEQFF

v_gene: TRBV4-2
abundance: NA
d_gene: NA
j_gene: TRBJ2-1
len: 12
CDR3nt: TGTGCCAGCAGCCAAAGCAGGGATGAGCAGTTCTTC
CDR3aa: CASSQSRDEQFF

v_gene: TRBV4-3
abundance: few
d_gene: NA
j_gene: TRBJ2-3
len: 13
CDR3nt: TGCGCCAGCAGCCGTAGCGGACCAGATACGCAGTATTTT
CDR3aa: CASSRSGPDTQYF

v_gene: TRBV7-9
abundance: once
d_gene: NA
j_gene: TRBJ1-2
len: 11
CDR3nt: TGTGCCAGCAGCTTAGACATGGGCTACACCTTC
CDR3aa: CASSLDMGYTF

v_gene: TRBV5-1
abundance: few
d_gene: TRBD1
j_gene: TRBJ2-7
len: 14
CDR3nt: TGCGCCAGCAGCTCGACAGGGCAGAGGGCCGAGCAGTACTTC
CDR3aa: CASSSTGQRAEQYF

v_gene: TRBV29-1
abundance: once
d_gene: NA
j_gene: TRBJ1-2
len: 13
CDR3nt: TGCAGCGTTGGCAGGGCAGCTAACTATGGCTACACCTTC
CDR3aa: CSVGRAANYGYTF

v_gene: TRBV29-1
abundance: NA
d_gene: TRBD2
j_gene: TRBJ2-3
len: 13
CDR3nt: TGCAGCGTTGCCCATAGCGGGGCAGATACGCAGTATTTT
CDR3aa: CSVAHSGADTQYF

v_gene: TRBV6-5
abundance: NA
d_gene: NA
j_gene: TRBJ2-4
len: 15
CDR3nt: TGTGCCAGCAGTACGCGACAGTTAGCCAAAAACATTCAGTACTTC
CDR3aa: CASSTRQLAKNIQYF

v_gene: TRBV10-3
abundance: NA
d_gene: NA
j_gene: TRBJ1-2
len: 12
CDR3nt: TGTGCCATCGGGCAGGGGAACTCTGGCTACACCTTC
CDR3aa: CAIGQGNSGYTF